Shown below are 20 T cell receptor beta chains from a single sample sequenced in a study of blood T cell repertoires in COVID-19. Measured with immunoSEQ multiplex PCR; TCRdb has only the in-frame clones, and not every one. The table has under 300,000 clones, 84% seen once. Sequences were obtained from peripheral blood. These receptors were collected from a woman aged 40 to 50 who had recovered from COVID-19.

The chain uses TRBV28 and TRBJ2-7, with 10 bases aligning to TRBD1. With V trimmed by 6 bases and J by 5 bases, 4 bases remained unmatched. CDR3 length equals 13 residues. Germline V gene sequence: CDR1 MDHEN, CDR2 SYDVKM. The CDR3 spells CASRGQGSDEQYF. CDR3 bases: TGTGCCAGCAGGGGACAGGGGAGCGACGAGCAGTACTTC.

The chain links TRBV7-9 to TRBJ2-5; D might be TRBD2 (6 bases). The CDR3 extends over 14 amino acids. Per germline, CDR1 SEHNR and CDR2 FQNEAQ (reference sequence). Trimming left V 4 bases short and J 3 bases short, with 12 bases between. CDR3 DNA: TGTGCCAGCAGCTACGGGGGAGTTGAAGAGACCCAGTACTTC. It codes for CASSYGGVEETQYF.

J is TRBJ2-3 and V is TRBV24-1, with D possibly matching TRBD1 (6 bases). Germline V gene sequence: CDR1 KGHDR, CDR2 SFDVKD. V shed 5 bases and J shed 0 bases, with 14 bases lying between them. CDR3 length: 16 amino acids. CDR3 sequence reads: CATSASTGISTDTQYF. CDR3 bases: TGTGCCACCAGTGCTAGCACAGGGATTAGCACAGATACGCAGTATTTT.

The chain recombines TRBV5-4 with TRBJ1-2; a weak D match, TRBD1 (5 bases). CDR1 is SGHNT and CDR2 is YYREEE in the germline V gene (reference sequence). Deletions cut 0 bases from V and 8 bases from J, with 8 bases between. The CDR3 extends over 12 amino acids. For the CDR3, the DNA is TGTGCCAGCAGCTTGGAGGGGAGGGGCTACACCTTC. Encoded protein: CASSLEGRGYTF.

This chain joins TRBV19 and TRBJ2-3; the match to TRBD2 covers 10 bases. CDR3 length: 15 amino acids. Germline CDR1 LNHDA, CDR2 SQIVND (reference sequence). The J segment lost 4 bases and the V segment lost 3 bases, leaving 4 bases of the junction unmatched. The CDR3 nucleotides are TGTGCCAGTAGTATCTTAGCGGGGGGATCAGATACGCAGTATTTT. It specifies CASSILAGGSDTQYF.

The chain employs TRBV30 and TRBJ1-5; D ambiguous. This CDR3 region has 14 residues. The V and J ends lost 6 bases and 0 bases respectively, with 12 bases between them. CDR1 GTSNPN and CDR2 SVGIG come from the germline V gene (reference sequence). CDR3 protein: CACETGNSNQPQHF. The CDR3 DNA follows: TGTGCCTGCGAGACGGGTAATAGCAATCAGCCCCAGCATTTT.

J is TRBJ2-5 and V is TRBV18, with 7 positions matching TRBD1. The junction had 2 bases not matched to a gene; V was cut back by 6 bases and J by 1 base. CDR1 is KGHSH, CDR2 LQKENI, per germline. The CDR3 is 13 residues long. The CDR3: CASSRDSQETQYF. As DNA, the CDR3 is TGTGCCAGCTCCCGGGACAGCCAAGAGACCCAGTACTTC.

V gene TRBV7-9 combines with J gene TRBJ1-2, with no clear D. The germline V gene encodes CDR1 SEHNR and CDR2 FQNEAQ (reference sequence). Trimming took off 1 base at V and 4 bases at J, with 4 bases between the two ends. This CDR3 region has 12 residues. CDR3 sequence: CASSLGSYGYTF. Here the CDR3 DNA reads TGTGCCAGCAGCTTAGGCAGCTATGGCTACACCTTC.

The chain recombines TRBV19 with TRBJ2-7; weak D call: TRBD2 (7 bases). The germline V gene encodes CDR1 LNHDA and CDR2 SQIVND (reference sequence). The V end lost 5 bases, the J end lost 2 bases, and 10 bases lay between the germline ends. There are 13 residues in the CDR3. The DNA for the CDR3 is TGTGCCAGTAGTTGGGGGGGCCCCTACGAGCAGTACTTC. It yields the protein CASSWGGPYEQYF.

The V call is TRBV6-1, the J call TRBJ1-5; D possibly corresponds to TRBD1 (5 bases). From germline, CDR1 is MNHNS and CDR2 SASEGT. V lost 3 bases and J 5 bases, leaving 8 bases between the germline ends. The CDR3 loop spans 13 amino acids. The CDR3 loop is CASSDWGDQPQHF. The CDR3 nucleotides read TGTGCCAGCAGTGATTGGGGGGATCAGCCCCAGCATTTT.

V gene TRBV3-1 (or the pseudogene TRBV3-2) combines with J gene TRBJ2-3; 10 bases map to TRBD2. The CDR3 runs to 15 residues. Germline assignment: CDR1 LGHDT and CDR2 YNNKEL (reference sequence). Germline trimming cut 4 bases from V and 4 bases from J; bases unmatched to any gene: 5. CDR3 DNA sequence: TGTGCCAGCAGCCGACTACTAGCGGGGTCAGATACGCAGTATTTT. Translated, it gives CASSRLLAGSDTQYF.

The rearrangement uses TRBV9 and TRBJ1-2, with D possibly TRBD1 on 5 matching bases. From germline, CDR1 is SGDLS and CDR2 YYNGEE. V gave up 3 bases and J gave up 7 bases, with 19 bases separating them. CDR3 length: 15 amino acids. The CDR3, as DNA: TGTGCCAGCAGCGCCGGAGGGTGGGGCTCAGCTGGCTACACCTTC. Amino acid sequence: CASSAGGWGSAGYTF.

The V gene is TRBV4-1, the J gene TRBJ1-2; TRBD1 might be the D (6 bases). The CDR3 spans 15 residues. The germline V gene has CDR1 MGHRA and CDR2 YSYEKL. The V end lost 1 base, the J end lost 2 bases, and 11 bases lay between the germline ends. CDR3 nucleotide sequence: TGCGCCAGCAGCCAAGCAAGGGGACAAAACTATGGCTACACCTTC. Encoded protein: CASSQARGQNYGYTF.

V is TRBV10-3 and J is TRBJ2-1; TRBD2 is a possible D gene (7 bases). Per the germline V gene, CDR1 is ENHRY and CDR2 is SYGVKD. The CDR3 contains 17 residues. V was clipped by 0 bases and J by 0 bases, with 12 bases between them. The CDR3 coding sequence is TGTGCCATCAGTGAGTCAGTAGGGGGGGTCTCCTACAATGAGCAGTTCTTC. This gives the protein CAISESVGGVSYNEQFF.

The rearrangement links TRBV9 to TRBJ1-6, with D uncertain. CDR3 length: 14 amino acids. Germline assignment: CDR1 SGDLS and CDR2 YYNGEE. V was shortened by 1 base and J by 7 bases, with 9 bases between the two germline ends. CDR3 DNA: TGTGCCAGCAGCGTAAGAGTTGCGAATTCACCCCTCCACTTT. Its protein product is CASSVRVANSPLHF.

The chain links TRBV5-1 to TRBJ2-3, with TRBD1 matching over 8 bases. J gave up 4 bases and V 5 bases, and 6 bases lay outside the gene matches. The CDR3 is 14 residues long. The germline V gene encodes CDR1 SGHRS and CDR2 YFSETQ. The CDR3: CASRLGQGPDTQYF. The DNA for the CDR3 is TGCGCCAGCAGATTAGGACAGGGTCCAGATACGCAGTATTTT.

This sequence joins TRBV5-1 and TRBJ2-7; perhaps TRBD1 as D (5 bases). Germline V lookup: CDR1 SGHRS, CDR2 YFSETQ. V lost 0 bases and J 0 bases, leaving 19 bases between the germline ends. The CDR3 totals 18 residues. The CDR3 sequence: CASSLVAGHLPSSYEQYF. Here the CDR3 DNA reads TGCGCCAGCAGCTTGGTGGCAGGACACCTTCCCAGCTCCTACGAGCAGTACTTC.

This chain links TRBV5-4 with TRBJ1-6; the D gene is possibly TRBD1 (6 bases). The V and J ends lost 2 bases and 9 bases respectively, with 21 bases between them. Germline assignment: CDR1 SGHNT and CDR2 YYREEE (reference sequence). This CDR3 is built from 17 residues. CDR3 sequence: CASSLSPGARIGSPLHF. In DNA form, the CDR3 reads TGTGCCAGCAGCTTATCGCCAGGGGCCAGGATTGGTTCACCCCTCCACTTT.

This clone showed up just a few times. The rearrangement joins TRBV15 to TRBJ1-6; D is possibly TRBD1 (5 bases). Germline V CDR1 and CDR2: LNHNV, YYDKDF (reference sequence). V gave up 4 bases and J gave up 8 bases, with 12 bases separating them. This CDR3 is 14 amino acids long. CDR3 sequence reads: CATSKQVRDSPLHF. For the CDR3, the DNA is TGTGCCACCAGCAAACAGGTTAGGGATTCACCCCTCCACTTT.

CDR3 in DNA: TGCGCCAGCATGGACAGGGGATATCATCAAGAGACCCAGTACTTC. It encodes CASMDRGYHQETQYF. This chain uses TRBV5-1 with TRBJ2-5, with TRBD1 matching 9 bases. The CDR3 consists of 15 residues. Germline-derived CDR1 and CDR2 are SGHRS and YFSETQ. V was pared by 6 bases and J by 2 bases, with 8 bases of the junction left unmatched.